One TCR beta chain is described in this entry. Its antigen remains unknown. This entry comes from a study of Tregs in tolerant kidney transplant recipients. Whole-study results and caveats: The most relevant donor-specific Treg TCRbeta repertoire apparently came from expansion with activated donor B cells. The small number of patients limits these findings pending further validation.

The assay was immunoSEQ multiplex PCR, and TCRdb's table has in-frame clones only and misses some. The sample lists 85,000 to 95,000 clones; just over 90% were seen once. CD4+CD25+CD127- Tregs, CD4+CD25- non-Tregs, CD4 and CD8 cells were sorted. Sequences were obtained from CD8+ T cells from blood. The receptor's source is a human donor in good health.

CDR3 DNA sequence: TGCGCCAGCAGCCAAGTGGACAAACGAAACTATGGCTACACCTTC. Its protein is CASSQVDKRNYGYTF. The V call is TRBV4-1, the J call TRBJ1-2; tentative D call: TRBD1 (5 bases). The CDR3 extends over 15 amino acids. V lost 1 base to trimming and J lost 2 bases, with 11 bases between them. Germline CDR1 reads MGHRA; CDR2 reads YSYEKL.